Each of the 17 T cell receptor beta chains below was sequenced from the same sample in a study of blood T cell repertoires in COVID-19. Generated by immunoSEQ multiplex PCR, the TCRdb table keeps only in-frame clones and is missing some. The sample holds 110,000 or so clones, about 87% seen once. The sequencing sample was made of peripheral blood. These receptors originate from a woman between 45 and 60 years old with acute or convalescent COVID-19.

This clone came up once. The J gene is TRBJ1-1, the V gene TRBV6-2 or TRBV6-3, with unresolved D. Germline V gives CDR1 MNHEY, CDR2 SVGEGT. Trimming shortened V by 4 bases and J by 10 bases, and 13 bases separated the two germline ends. CDR3 length: 12 amino acids. CDR3 DNA sequence: TGTGCCAGCAGTTCGTCGGTGATGCGAGCTTTCTTT. Its translation is CASSSSVMRAFF.

The chain carries TRBV2 and TRBJ2-1, with D possibly matching TRBD2 (6 bases). Germline loops: CDR1 SNHLY, CDR2 FYNNEI. CDR3 size: 13 residues. The V and J ends lost 3 bases and 12 bases respectively, with 15 bases between them. CDR3 residues: CASSEGGAQRQFF. The CDR3 DNA reads as TGTGCCAGCAGTGAGGGGGGTGCCCAGAGGCAGTTCTTC.

This clone was observed at least ten times. In the same sample, other DNA sequences code for this CDR3. This sequence joins TRBV6-5 and TRBJ1-2; no clear D. This CDR3 is built from 12 residues. The V end was cut by 8 bases, the J end by 0 bases, with 7 bases between. CDR1 is MNHEY and CDR2 is SVGAGI in the germline V gene. CDR3 amino acids: CASEGANYGYTF. For the CDR3, the DNA is TGTGCCAGCGAGGGTGCTAACTATGGCTACACCTTC.

In nucleotides, the CDR3 is TGCGCCAGCAGTTACTTCTACCAAGAGACCCAGTACTTC. Residues: CASSYFYQETQYF. J is TRBJ2-5 and V is TRBV10-2, with D unclear. V dropped 5 bases and J dropped 0 bases, with 7 bases sitting between them. The germline V gene has CDR1 WSHSY and CDR2 SAAADI. The CDR3 has 13 residues.

The chain couples TRBV4-1 to TRBJ2-7; no firm D call. Trimming took off 0 bases at V and 3 bases at J, with 6 bases between the two ends. This CDR3 spans 13 amino acids. CDR1 is MGHRA, CDR2 YSYEKL, per germline. Here the CDR3 DNA reads TGCGCCAGCAGCCAAGAAGAGTTCTACGAGCAGTACTTC. It yields the protein CASSQEEFYEQYF.

The chain couples TRBV5-4 to TRBJ1-2, with TRBD1 identical over 8 bases. The CDR3 runs 15 residues. The ends lost 1 base at V and 8 bases at J; junction bases unmatched: 10. The germline V gene encodes CDR1 SGHNT and CDR2 YYREEE (reference sequence). CDR3 sequence (DNA): TGTGCCAGCAGCTTGTCGCGACAGGGGTTCTCAGGCTACACCTTC. It is translated as CASSLSRQGFSGYTF.

This chain uses TRBV10-3 with TRBJ1-6; possible D gene TRBD1, 6 bases. The CDR3 is 15 amino acids. The V gene's germline CDR1 is ENHRY and CDR2 SYGVKD. Deletions cut 0 bases from V and 10 bases from J, with 13 bases between. CDR3 sequence: CAISESAQGNSPLHF. The CDR3 DNA follows: TGTGCCATCAGTGAGTCTGCACAGGGAAACTCACCCCTCCACTTT.

In DNA, the CDR3 is TGTGCCACCAAAAGGGACGGACTACCTAACACTGAAGCTTTCTTT. This sequence encodes CATKRDGLPNTEAFF. The chain uses TRBV2 and TRBJ1-1; possible D gene TRBD1, 5 bases. Between the trimmed V and J ends, which lost 10 bases and 2 bases, there was a span of 20 bases. The length of the CDR3 is 15 residues. Per germline, CDR1 SNHLY and CDR2 FYNNEI.

This clone has just a few counts. V and J are TRBV7-2 and TRBJ2-1; 10 bases match TRBD2. Losses at the gene ends were 2 bases for V and 6 bases for J; bases not matched to a gene: 7. The CDR3 runs 16 residues. The germline V gene has CDR1 SGHTA and CDR2 FQGNSA. The CDR3 DNA is TGTGCCAGCAGCTTAATTCCTAGCGGGAGTGTCAATGAGCAGTTCTTC. This codes for CASSLIPSGSVNEQFF.

The CDR3 protein is CASSAPGSSTGELFF. The CDR3 DNA follows: TGTGCCAGCAGCGCGCCAGGGTCTAGCACCGGGGAGCTGTTTTTT. J is TRBJ2-2 and V is TRBV7-3; the D gene is possibly TRBD1 (5 bases). The V gene lost 5 bases and the J gene lost 4 bases, with 14 bases spanning the gap. The CDR3 consists of 15 residues. Germline assignment: CDR1 SGHTA and CDR2 FQGTGA.

The chain is built from TRBV6-5 and TRBJ1-4; 7 bases match TRBD1. This CDR3 is 14 amino acids long. Germline V gene data show CDR1 as MNHEY and CDR2 as SVGAGI. V lost 7 bases to trimming and J lost 4 bases; unmatched junction nucleotides: 6. The CDR3 loop reads CASKEGAGNEKLFF. In DNA, the CDR3 is TGTGCCAGCAAAGAGGGGGCGGGTAATGAAAAACTGTTTTTT.

This chain links TRBV7-3 with TRBJ1-1; maybe TRBD1 (6 bases). Germline-derived CDR1 and CDR2 are SGHTA and FQGTGA. The CDR3 is 14 residues long. V lost 4 bases and J 4 bases, leaving 13 bases between the germline ends. In nucleotides, the CDR3 is TGTGCCAGCAGCTCCAGGGGCTCCGGCACTGAAGCTTTCTTT. Its translation is CASSSRGSGTEAFF.

The chain is built from TRBV7-6 and TRBJ1-1, with 7 positions matching TRBD1. Trimming removed 4 bases from V and 9 bases from J; junction bases left unmatched: 5. Germline V gives CDR1 SGHVS, CDR2 FNYEAQ. The CDR3 runs to 12 residues. CDR3 bases: TGTGCCAGCAGCTCCGACAGGGTTAAAGCTTTCTTT. Amino acid sequence: CASSSDRVKAFF.

The chain carries TRBV4-1 and TRBJ1-1; D gene ambiguous. This CDR3 has 13 amino acids. Germline CDR1 MGHRA, CDR2 YSYEKL. Deletions cut 1 base from V and 8 bases from J, with 11 bases between. The CDR3 reads CASSQGRAGEAFF. CDR3 nucleotide sequence: TGCGCCAGCAGCCAAGGGAGGGCCGGGGAAGCTTTCTTT.

The V call is TRBV12-5, the J call TRBJ1-2; 8 bases map to TRBD1. Per germline, CDR1 LGHNT and CDR2 FRNRAP. V trimming: 0 bases; J trimming: 13 bases; junction bases outside the gene matches: 22. This CDR3 comprises 18 residues. As DNA, the CDR3 is TGTGCTAGTGGTTTGGTACTGGGTGGGACAGGACCCTTTCCCCGGTTCACCTTC. Translation gives CASGLVLGGTGPFPRFTF.

V is TRBV28 and J is TRBJ1-4; 9 nucleotides line up with TRBD1. CDR1 MDHEN and CDR2 SYDVKM come from the germline V gene. Trimming cost V 6 bases and J 7 bases; bases outside gene matches: 12. The length of the CDR3 is 16 residues. In nucleotides, the CDR3 is TGTGCCAGCAGACCCATTCCGGGACAGGGTGGTGAAAAACTGTTTTTT. It is translated as CASRPIPGQGGEKLFF.

The chain has TRBV5-1 and TRBJ1-1; weak D call: TRBD1 (6 bases). The CDR3 is made up of 13 amino acids. From germline, CDR1 is SGHRS and CDR2 YFSETQ. V was clipped by 4 bases and J by 9 bases, with 16 bases between them. CDR3 in amino acids: CASSLLGTQKAFF. The CDR3 nucleotides read TGCGCCAGCAGCCTCTTGGGGACACAGAAAGCTTTCTTT.